This T cell receptor (beta chain) was captured in a study of T cell changes during pregnancy in multiple sclerosis. Using immunoSEQ multiplex PCR, the repertoire was profiled, and TCRdb retains in-frame clones only, with some absent. The top ten clones hold about 0.9% of a sample with 93,000 or so clones, about 91% of them seen once. Trimming left V 2 bases short and J 6 bases short, with 13 bases between. Germline V CDR1 and CDR2: SEHNR, FQNEAQ (reference sequence). The length of the CDR3 is 15 residues. This TCR was recovered from a female donor with multiple sclerosis, enrolled in a pregnancy study. Sequencing was performed on peripheral blood, taken after pregnancy. This sequence joins TRBV7-9 and TRBJ1-4, with a possible D match to TRBD1 (5 bases). The CDR3 nucleotides read TGTGCCAGCAGCTTAAGGGTTGCGGGGGATGAAAAACTGTTTTTT. Amino acid sequence: CASSLRVAGDEKLFF.